This T cell receptor (beta chain) was recovered during a study of T cell responses to AZD1222 COVID-19 vaccine. A word on this clone: Its antigen is not identified.

Second-dose recipients at about 4 or about 12 weeks were treated as one pooled group. Per germline, CDR1 KGHSH and CDR2 LQKENI. V dropped 0 bases and J dropped 5 bases, with 16 bases sitting between them. The CDR3 runs 16 residues. Findings and limits, study-wide: Two AZD1222 doses significantly raised spike-specific TCR breadth and depth over controls. Females made up more of the donors, who were largely white British, and clonal diversity may have come out too low.

The table came from immunoSEQ multiplex PCR; TCRdb's copy has only in-frame clones and leaves some out. The sample carries roughly 180,000 clones, nearly 95% recorded once. Sequenced material: peripheral blood, taken 28 days after the second AZD1222 dose. The sequence was obtained from an adult who received the AZD1222 COVID-19 vaccine. This chain links TRBV18 with TRBJ1-1; D perhaps matches TRBD1 (5 bases). DNA for the CDR3: TGTGCCAGCTCACCACCGGGTGACGGGGGGGGTACTGAAGCTTTCTTT. Encoded protein: CASSPPGDGGGTEAFF.